This TCR beta chain originates from a study of cytomegalovirus exposure and HLA in healthy donors. General study findings and limits: In vitro experiments confirmed that three CMV-associated chains were specific for CMV antigens. Previously analyzed data showed that most TCR beta V segments were productive at a frequency of about 87% or about 30%. Roughly uniform depth of sequencing across donors was assumed in presence/absence analyses.

The primer mix had 60 Vbeta and 13 Jbeta primers. Generated by immunoSEQ multiplex PCR, the TCRdb table keeps only in-frame clones and is missing some. Among 250,000 to 300,000 clones listed, 84% were seen once. For this clone: Antigen specificity is unknown.

The CDR3 is made up of 14 amino acids. In germline, CDR1 is PRHDT, CDR2 FYEKMQ (reference sequence). J gave up 6 bases and V 4 bases, and 6 bases lay outside the gene matches. This chain connects TRBV13 to TRBJ2-1; 7 bases align to TRBD2. The TCR was taken from a woman aged 40 to 55 in good health and CMV-seropositive. Material: PBMCs. CDR3 amino acids: CASSSPGLFNEQFF. The CDR3 DNA reads as TGTGCCAGCAGCTCACCGGGACTATTCAATGAGCAGTTCTTC.